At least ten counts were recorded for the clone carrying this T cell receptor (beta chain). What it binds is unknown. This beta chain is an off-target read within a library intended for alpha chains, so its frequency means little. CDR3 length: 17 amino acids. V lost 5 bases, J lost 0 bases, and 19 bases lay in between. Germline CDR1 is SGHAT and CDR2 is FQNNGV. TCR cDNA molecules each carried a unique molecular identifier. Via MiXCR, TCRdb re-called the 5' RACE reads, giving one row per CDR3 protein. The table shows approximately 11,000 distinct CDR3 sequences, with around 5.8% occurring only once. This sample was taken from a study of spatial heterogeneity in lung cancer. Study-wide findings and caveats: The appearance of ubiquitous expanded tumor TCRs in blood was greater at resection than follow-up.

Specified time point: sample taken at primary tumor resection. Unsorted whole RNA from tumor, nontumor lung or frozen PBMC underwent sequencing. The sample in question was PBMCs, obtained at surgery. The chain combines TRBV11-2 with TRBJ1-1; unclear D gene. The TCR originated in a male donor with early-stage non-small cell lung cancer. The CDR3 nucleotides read TGTGCCAGCAGCCCTGGGGTGACAAGGCCCATGAACACTGAAGCTTTCTTT. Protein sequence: CASSPGVTRPMNTEAFF.